The rows below give T cell receptor beta chains drawn from one sample of a study of blood T cell repertoires in COVID-19. The assay was immunoSEQ multiplex PCR, and TCRdb's table has in-frame clones only and misses some. The profile shows roughly 570,000 clones, 85% to 90% of them singletons. Sequenced material: peripheral blood. The origin of the receptors is a woman in her fifties or sixties with COVID-19, enrolled during active disease. CDR3s include the opening cysteine and the closing phenylalanine or tryptophan. The D gene is left open where the match is weak. Where a row states a size, it is once, few, many or the class of an expanded clone; other rows omit it.

V gene	clone size	D gene	J gene	CDR3 protein	CDR3 DNA
TRBV9	-	TRBD1	TRBJ1-3	CASSEGQGGGNTIYF	TGTGCCAGCAGCGAGGGACAGGGAGGTGGAAACACCATATATTTT
TRBV5-1	-	TRBD1	TRBJ2-7	CASSFGTVFSYEQYF	TGCGCCAGCAGCTTCGGGACAGTTTTCTCCTACGAGCAGTACTTC
TRBV6-6	-	TRBD2	TRBJ2-3	CASSYWTSGGTDTQYF	TGTGCCAGCAGCTACTGGACTAGCGGGGGCACAGATACGCAGTATTTT
TRBV5-8	-	TRBD2	TRBJ2-1	CASSRVWGGGFYNEQFF	TGTGCCAGCAGCCGCGTTTGGGGCGGGGGATTCTACAATGAGCAGTTCTTC
TRBV10-3	-	-	TRBJ2-2	CAARDPTVNTGELFF	TGTGCCGCCAGAGACCCCACAGTGAACACCGGGGAGCTGTTTTTT
TRBV7-6	-	TRBD2	TRBJ2-3	CASSLAQTSGGIDTQYF	TGTGCCAGCAGCTTAGCGCAAACTAGCGGGGGGATAGATACGCAGTATTTT
TRBV9	-	-	TRBJ1-1	CASSVAGGGTEAFF	TGTGCCAGCAGCGTAGCGGGGGGGGGCACTGAAGCTTTCTTT
TRBV5-1	-	-	TRBJ2-5	CASSLVGRRGEETQYF	TGCGCCAGCAGCTTGGTTGGGCGGAGGGGAGAAGAGACCCAGTACTTC
TRBV27	-	-	TRBJ2-2	CASGRSGGWNTGELFF	TGTGCCAGCGGGCGTTCTGGGGGCTGGAACACCGGGGAGCTGTTTTTT
TRBV11-2	-	TRBD2	TRBJ2-1	CASRSSGGHNEQFF	TGTGCCAGCAGATCTAGCGGGGGACACAATGAGCAGTTCTTC
TRBV7-9	once	-	TRBJ2-1	CASSLAGGPESYNEQFF	TGTGCCAGCAGCTTAGCGGGGGGGCCAGAATCCTACAATGAGCAGTTCTTC
TRBV7-8	-	-	TRBJ1-2	CASSIGGANGYTF	TGTGCCAGCAGCATCGGGGGGGCCAATGGCTACACCTTC
TRBV20-1	-	-	TRBJ1-5	CSASVSLYSNQPQHF	TGCAGTGCTAGTGTTTCACTCTATAGCAATCAGCCCCAGCATTTT
TRBV3-1/TRBV3-2	-	-	TRBJ2-7	CASTRGQGSYEQYF	TGTGCCAGCACCCGGGGCCAGGGGTCCTACGAGCAGTACTTC
TRBV19	-	-	TRBJ2-2	CASSKRGGTTGELFF	TGTGCCAGTAGTAAACGAGGGGGAACCACCGGGGAGCTGTTTTTT
TRBV5-1	once	TRBD1	TRBJ1-2	CASSWAPQGTGGTYGYTF	TGCGCCAGCAGCTGGGCCCCGCAAGGGACAGGGGGTACCTATGGCTACACCTTC
TRBV10-2	-	TRBD2	TRBJ2-1	CASSRTSGGARNEQFF	TGCGCCAGCAGTCGGACTAGCGGGGGGGCCCGGAATGAGCAGTTCTTC
TRBV2	-	-	TRBJ1-4	CASRELEGEKLFF	TGTGCCAGCAGGGAGTTGGAGGGTGAAAAACTGTTTTTT
TRBV7-9	-	-	TRBJ1-1	CASSLALGYTEAFF	TGTGCCAGCAGCTTAGCGCTCGGGTACACTGAAGCTTTCTTT
TRBV18	-	TRBD1	TRBJ2-7	CASSPGQGQSGEQYF	TGTGCCAGCTCACCCGGACAGGGGCAGAGTGGCGAGCAGTACTTC
TRBV4-1	-	TRBD1	TRBJ1-4	CASSHSTGGNEKLFF	TGCGCCAGCAGCCACTCGACAGGGGGAAATGAAAAACTGTTTTTT
TRBV5-1	-	-	TRBJ2-6	CASSLAGGKAGANVLTF	TGCGCCAGCAGCTTGGCAGGGGGGAAGGCTGGGGCCAACGTCCTGACTTTC